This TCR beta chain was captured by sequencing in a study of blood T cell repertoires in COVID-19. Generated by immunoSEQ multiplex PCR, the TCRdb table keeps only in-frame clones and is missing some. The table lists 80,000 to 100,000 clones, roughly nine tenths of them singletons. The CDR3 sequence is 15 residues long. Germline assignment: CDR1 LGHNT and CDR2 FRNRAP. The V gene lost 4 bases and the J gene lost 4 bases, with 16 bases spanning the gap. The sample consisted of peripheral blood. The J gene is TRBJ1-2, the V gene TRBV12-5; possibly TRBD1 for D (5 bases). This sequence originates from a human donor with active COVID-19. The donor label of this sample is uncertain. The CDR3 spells CASGSSRQSLYGYTF. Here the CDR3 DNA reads TGTGCTAGTGGTTCATCCCGACAGTCGCTCTATGGCTACACCTTC.